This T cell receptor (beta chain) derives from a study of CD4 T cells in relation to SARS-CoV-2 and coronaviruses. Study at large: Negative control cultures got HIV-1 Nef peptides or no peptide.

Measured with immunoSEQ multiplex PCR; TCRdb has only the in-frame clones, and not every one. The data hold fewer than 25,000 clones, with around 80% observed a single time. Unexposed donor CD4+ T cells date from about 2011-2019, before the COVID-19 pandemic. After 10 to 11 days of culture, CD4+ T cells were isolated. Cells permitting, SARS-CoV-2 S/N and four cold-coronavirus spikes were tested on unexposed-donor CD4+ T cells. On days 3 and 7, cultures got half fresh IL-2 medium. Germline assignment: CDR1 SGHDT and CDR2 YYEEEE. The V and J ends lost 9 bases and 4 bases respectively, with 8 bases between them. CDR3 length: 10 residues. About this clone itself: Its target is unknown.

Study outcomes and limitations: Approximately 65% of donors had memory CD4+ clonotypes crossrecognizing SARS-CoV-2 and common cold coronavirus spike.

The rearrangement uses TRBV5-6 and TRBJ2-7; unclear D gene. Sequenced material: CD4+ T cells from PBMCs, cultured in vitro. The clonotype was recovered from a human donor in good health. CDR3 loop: CATVEYEQYF. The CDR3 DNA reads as TGTGCCACCGTCGAATACGAGCAGTACTTC.